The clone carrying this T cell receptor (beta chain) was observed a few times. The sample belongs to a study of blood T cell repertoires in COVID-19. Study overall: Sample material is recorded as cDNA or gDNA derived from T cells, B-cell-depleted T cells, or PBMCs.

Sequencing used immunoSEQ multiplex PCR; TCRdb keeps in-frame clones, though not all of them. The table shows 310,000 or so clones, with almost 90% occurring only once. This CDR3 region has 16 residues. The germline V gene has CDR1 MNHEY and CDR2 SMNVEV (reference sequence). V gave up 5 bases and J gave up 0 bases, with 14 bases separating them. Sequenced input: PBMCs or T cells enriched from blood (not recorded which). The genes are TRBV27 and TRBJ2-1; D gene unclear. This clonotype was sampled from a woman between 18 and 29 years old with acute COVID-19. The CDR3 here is CASSPQYHSSYNEQFF. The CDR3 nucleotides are TGTGCCAGCAGTCCCCAGTATCACAGCTCCTACAATGAGCAGTTCTTC.